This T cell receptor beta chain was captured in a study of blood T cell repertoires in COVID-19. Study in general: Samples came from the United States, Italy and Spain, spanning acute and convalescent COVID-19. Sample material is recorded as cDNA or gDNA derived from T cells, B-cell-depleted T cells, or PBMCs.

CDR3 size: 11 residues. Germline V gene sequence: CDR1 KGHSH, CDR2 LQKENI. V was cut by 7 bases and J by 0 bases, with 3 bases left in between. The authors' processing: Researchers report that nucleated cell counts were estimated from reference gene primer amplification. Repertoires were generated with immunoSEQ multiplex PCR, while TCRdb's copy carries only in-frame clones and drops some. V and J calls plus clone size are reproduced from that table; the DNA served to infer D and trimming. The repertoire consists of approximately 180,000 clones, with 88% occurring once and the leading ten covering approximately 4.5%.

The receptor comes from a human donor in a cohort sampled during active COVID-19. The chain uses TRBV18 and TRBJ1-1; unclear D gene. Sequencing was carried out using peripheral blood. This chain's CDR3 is CASLMNTEAFF. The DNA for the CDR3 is TGTGCCAGCTTAATGAACACTGAAGCTTTCTTT.